This T cell receptor beta chain was sequenced in a study of identical twins. TCRdb called the 5' RACE reads again in MiXCR, with one record for every CDR3 protein. The table has about 730,000 distinct CDR3 sequences, around 20% seen once. This clonotype appeared many times. V shed 6 bases and J 8 bases; nucleotides not matched to a gene: 19. Germline lookup yields CDR1 SGHAT and CDR2 FQDESV (reference sequence). This CDR3 comprises 18 residues. In addition, the sample was reused for a study of T cells expressing NK-cell markers. That work states: One of the eight sequenced donors was seronegative, whereas the other seven were HCMV-seropositive. Restricting sorting to alpha-beta TCR T cells was achieved in several experiments by an anti-gamma-delta TCR antibody.

The clonotype originates from a woman under 30 in good health. Source material: PBMCs. The chain recombines TRBV11-1 with TRBJ1-6, with 7 bases that match TRBD1. The CDR3 DNA follows: TGTGCCAGCAGGACTTCGTGGCCTCCTTCTACAGGGGATTCACCCCTCCACTTT. Protein product: CASRTSWPPSTGDSPLHF. The full variable domain, its missing parts supplied by reference TRBV11-1 and TRBJ1-6, is EAEVAQSPRYKITEKSQAVAFWCDPISGHATLYWYRQILGQGPELLVQFQDESVVDDSQLPKDRFSAERLKGVDSTLKIQPAELGDSAMYLCASRTSWPPSTGDSPLHFGNGTRLTVT.